Sequencing of this TCR beta chain was carried out in a study of Ad26.COV2.S vaccination and SARS-CoV-2 variants. Trimming pared 6 bases from V and 4 bases from J, leaving 18 bases between. Looked up from germline, CDR1 is MNHEY and CDR2 is SMNVEV (reference sequence). The CDR3 totals 15 residues. Repertoires were generated with immunoSEQ multiplex PCR, while TCRdb's copy carries only in-frame clones and drops some. The sample includes just over 350,000 clones, around 90% of them seen just once. V usage is TRBV27 and J usage is TRBJ1-2, with D uncertain. The receptor was derived from a human donor who had recovered from COVID-19. Source: peripheral blood, taken after recovery from COVID-19. In DNA form, the CDR3 reads TGTGCCAGCAGCCCTTATCGTTGGGAAGTCTATGGCTACACCTTC. Amino acids: CASSPYRWEVYGYTF.